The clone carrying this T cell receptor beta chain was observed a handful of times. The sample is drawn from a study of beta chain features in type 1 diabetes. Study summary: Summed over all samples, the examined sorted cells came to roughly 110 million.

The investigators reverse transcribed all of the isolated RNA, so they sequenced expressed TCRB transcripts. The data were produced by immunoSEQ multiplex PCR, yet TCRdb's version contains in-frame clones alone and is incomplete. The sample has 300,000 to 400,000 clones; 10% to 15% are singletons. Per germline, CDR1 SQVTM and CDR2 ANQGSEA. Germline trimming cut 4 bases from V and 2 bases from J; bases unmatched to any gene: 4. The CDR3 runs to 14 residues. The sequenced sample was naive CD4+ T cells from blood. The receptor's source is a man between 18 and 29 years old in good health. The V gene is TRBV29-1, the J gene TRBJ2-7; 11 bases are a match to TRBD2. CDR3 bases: TGCAGCGTTGTGGAACTAGCGGGAGCCTACGAGCAGTACTTC. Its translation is CSVVELAGAYEQYF.